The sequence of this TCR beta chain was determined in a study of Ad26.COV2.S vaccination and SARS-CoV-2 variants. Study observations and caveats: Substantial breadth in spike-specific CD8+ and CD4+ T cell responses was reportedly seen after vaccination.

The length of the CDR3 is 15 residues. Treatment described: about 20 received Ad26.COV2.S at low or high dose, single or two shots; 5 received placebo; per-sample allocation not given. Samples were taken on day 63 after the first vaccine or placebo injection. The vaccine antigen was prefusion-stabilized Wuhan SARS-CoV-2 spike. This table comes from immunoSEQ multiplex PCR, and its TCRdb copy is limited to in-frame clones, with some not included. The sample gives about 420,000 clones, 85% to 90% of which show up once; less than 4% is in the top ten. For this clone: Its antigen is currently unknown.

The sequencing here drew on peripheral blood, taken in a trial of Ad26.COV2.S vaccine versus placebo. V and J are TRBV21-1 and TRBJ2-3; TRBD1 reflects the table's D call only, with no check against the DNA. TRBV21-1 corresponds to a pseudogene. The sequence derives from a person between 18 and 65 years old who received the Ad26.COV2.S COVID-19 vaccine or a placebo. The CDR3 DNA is TGTGCCAGCAGCGGCCCGACAGGGGTAACAGATACGCAGTATTTT. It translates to CASSGPTGVTDTQYF.